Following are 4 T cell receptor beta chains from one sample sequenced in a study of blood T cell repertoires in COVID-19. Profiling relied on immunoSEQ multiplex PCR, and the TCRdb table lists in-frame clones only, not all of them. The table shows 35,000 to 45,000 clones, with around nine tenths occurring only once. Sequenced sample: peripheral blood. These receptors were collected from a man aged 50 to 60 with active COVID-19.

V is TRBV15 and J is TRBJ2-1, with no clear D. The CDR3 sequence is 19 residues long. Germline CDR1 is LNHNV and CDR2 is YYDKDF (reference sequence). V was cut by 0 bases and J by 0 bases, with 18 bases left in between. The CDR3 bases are TGTGCCACCAGCAGAGATTCTAACAGCCGGTTGAGCTCCTACAATGAGCAGTTCTTC. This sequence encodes CATSRDSNSRLSSYNEQFF.

DNA for the CDR3: TGTGCCAGCAGCTTGGTGGGGACAGGGGGTCCCGGGGAGCTGTTTTTT. Translated: CASSLVGTGGPGELFF. The chain couples TRBV5-5 to TRBJ2-2, with 11 bases aligning to TRBD1. V trimming: 0 bases; J trimming: 6 bases; junction bases outside the gene matches: 4. CDR3 size: 16 residues. CDR1 is SGHKS, CDR2 YYEKEE, per germline (reference sequence).

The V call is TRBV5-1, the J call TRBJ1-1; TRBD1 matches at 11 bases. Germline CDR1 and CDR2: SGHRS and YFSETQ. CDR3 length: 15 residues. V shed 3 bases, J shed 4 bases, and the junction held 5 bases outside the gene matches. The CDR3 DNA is TGCGCCAGCAGCTACCTAGGGACAGGGGGCACTGAAGCTTTCTTT. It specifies CASSYLGTGGTEAFF.

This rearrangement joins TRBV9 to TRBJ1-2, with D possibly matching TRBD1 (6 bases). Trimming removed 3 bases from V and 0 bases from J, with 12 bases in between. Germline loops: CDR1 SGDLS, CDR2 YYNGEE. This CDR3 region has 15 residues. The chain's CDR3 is CASSAGQHTNYGYTF. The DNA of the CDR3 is TGTGCCAGCAGCGCTGGACAGCATACTAACTATGGCTACACCTTC.